This T cell receptor beta chain was recovered during a study of blood T cell repertoires in COVID-19. The protocol was immunoSEQ multiplex PCR, while the TCRdb copy is restricted to in-frame clones and leaves out a portion. The sample shows approximately 290,000 clones, approximately 90% of them seen only once. Sequenced: peripheral blood. The receptor's source is a woman aged 60 to 75 with acute or convalescent COVID-19.

The CDR3 region has the DNA TGTGCCAGCAGTTTTCAGGGGGCTAGATATAACTATGGCTACACCTTC. Protein sequence: CASSFQGARYNYGYTF. V usage is TRBV28 and J usage is TRBJ1-2; the match to TRBD1 covers 8 bases. Trimming cost V 3 bases and J 1 base; bases outside gene matches: 7. The CDR3 runs to 16 residues. Germline-derived CDR1 and CDR2 are MDHEN and SYDVKM.